This TCR beta chain was identified during a study of shared clonotypes between healthy human individuals (dated by TCRdb to about 2020). Context from the whole study: The cohort included three men and a couple of women between 18 and 49 years of age. To estimate repertoire size and how much clonotype sharing occurs between individuals, the study deeply sequenced the blood TCR repertoires of about 5 healthy adults. Each donor's leukapheresis produced roughly between about 0.85 and 10 billion PBMCs. For each donor, three plates each were used for CD4 naive and CD4 memory, two plates were used for CD8 naive, and one plate was used for CD8 memory. To increase sequencing depth and limit assay-specific biases, different laboratories used diverse techniques to prepare libraries and sequence TCR repertoires.

Taken from cysteine to phenylalanine, the CDR3 has 17 residues. The kept DNA is CDR3 alone, 51 bases in frame from the first base. Taken from the germline V gene (reference sequence), the CDR1 and CDR2 loops are MNHEY and SMNVEV. Trimming removed 3 bases from V and 7 bases from J; the gene matches leave 16 bases unexplained. Overall results and qualifications from the work: Because the study included only a small number of donors, the genetic and exposure-history diversity represented was limited. Sampling was restricted to blood, and TCR repertoires in tissues likely differ from the TCR repertoires found in blood. Compared with non-shared clonotypes, the clonotypes found in all four sorted-subset donors had higher generation probabilities. Across a few donors, approximately 5% of naive CD4, roughly 3.3% of naive CD8, under 2.5% of memory CD4, and under 0.45% of memory CD8 clonotypes were shared. Naive subsets generally had larger estimated clonotype richness than memory subsets. Even with the large sequencing depth, rarefaction of the sorted-subset datasets indicated that sequencing was incomplete. Pairwise subsampling indicated that sequencing depth was expected to affect the degree of clonotype sharing among donors.

Donors were healthy HIV-negative adults with no recently reported acute infections or vaccinations. Every donor was a Caucasian adult living in Nashville, Tennessee, USA. CD4+ T cells were enriched by magnetic negative selection, after which naive cells were positively selected on CD45RA and the negative fraction was taken as the memory subset. Blood was collected by leukapheresis, and PBMCs were isolated by Ficoll-Histopaque density gradient centrifugation and then cryopreserved in liquid nitrogen vapor phase. Analytical flow cytometry was used to check the purity and quantity of every magnetically sorted T cell population. Genomic DNA was isolated from each sorted fraction and quantified by UV absorbance on a Nanodrop 2000c. For this clone: Its antigen remains unidentified. The input lacks base qualities; no much larger clone sits a single base away.

TCR CDR3 regions were amplified from genomic DNA by multiplex PCR using the deep immunoSEQ assay. For each cell subset, the extracted genomic DNA was distributed evenly across all wells of several immunoSEQ 96-well plates, and each plate served as one replicate. Each replicate PCR for sorted subsets received about 0.2 ug genomic DNA, equal to some 32,000 T cell genomes. The purified libraries were quantified using a Qubit 3.0 fluorometer, sized with a Bioanalyzer 2100, and then quantified again using the KAPA Library Quantification kit. Every immunoSEQ 96-well plate was sequenced on a dedicated single-read 150-cycle Illumina NextSeq 550 flow cell. The paper's data handling went like this. The immunoSEQ output contained only junctional sequences without quality scores, so filtering could not match that applied to full-length reads. Sequences were annotated with PyIR, a Python wrapper for IgBLAST v1.9, using IMGT germline references to assign V/J genes and CDR3. Reads were removed for weak V/J assignments (E-value above 1e-6), missing CDR3, stop codons, out-of-frame junctions, or ambiguous translated residues. A V3J clonotype was defined by an identical inferred V gene, J gene, and CDR3 amino acid sequence. Percentage overlap between repertoires was calculated by dividing the number of shared unique clonotypes by the size of the smaller repertoire. Repertoire richness was assessed with RTK rarefaction, the Chao1 estimator, and Recon v2.1 estimates of unobserved clonotypes. Generation probabilities were computed with OLGA for all TCRbeta clonotypes obtained by the gDNA method from several donors. Not all clones reach the TCRdb copy of this immuneACCESS table, which keeps in-frame sequences only. Checked studies attribute under half of the gap to unresolved V genes and leave the rest unexplained. V, J and clone size were drawn from that table, and D and trimming were deduced from the DNA. In all, the sample holds around 2,000,000 clones, and 90% to 95% of those were seen once. Under 0.15% of the sample is in the top ten clones.

Source material: naive CD4+ T cells sorted from blood. In light of the paper, this sample's cell subset or site label describes: CD45RA+ positively selected. Rearrangement joined TRBV27 to TRBJ1-2; TRBD1 fits 8 bases in the junction. This receptor was obtained from a man in his late teens or twenties in good health. The CDR3 region reads CASSFLDRGGGLAGYTF. The bases read TGTGCCAGCAGTTTCTTAGACAGGGGAGGTGGCTTAGCTGGCTACACCTTC.